Sequencing of this T cell receptor (beta chain) was carried out in a study of a mutant IDH1 vaccine in newly diagnosed glioma. The data were produced by immunoSEQ multiplex PCR, yet TCRdb's version contains in-frame clones alone and is incomplete. The top ten clones hold about 1.7% of a sample with about 51,000 clones, approximately 80% of them seen once. Time point in this sample: baseline, week 1 (first vaccination visit). Indicated treatment: pre-vaccination baseline after standard-of-care therapy. Between the trimmed V and J ends, which lost 5 bases and 8 bases, there was a span of 9 bases. The CDR3 runs 12 residues. CDR1 and CDR2 from the germline V gene are SEHNR and FQNEAQ (reference sequence).

The TCR sequence derives from a woman aged 40 to 55 with glioma. Sequencing used PBMCs, obtained from a glioma patient treated with radiotherapy, temozolomide or both. The chain is built from TRBV7-9 and TRBJ1-4; D gene ambiguous. The DNA of the CDR3 is TGTGCCAGCAGCCTGGGAATCGAAAAACTGTTTTTT. It codes for CASSLGIEKLFF.